Following are 11 T cell receptor beta chains from one sample sequenced in a study of T cell changes during pregnancy in multiple sclerosis. Assay: immunoSEQ multiplex PCR; the TCRdb copy retains only in-frame clones and omits some. The sample shows roughly 99,000 clones, roughly 94% of them seen only once. This material consisted of peripheral blood, taken after pregnancy. All receptors derive from a female donor in good health, enrolled as a control in a pregnancy study.

The J gene is TRBJ2-3, the V gene TRBV4-1; D is ambiguous. The CDR3 length is 14 residues. The ends were cut back, 3 bases at V and 5 bases at J, with 12 bases in the middle. Looked up from germline, CDR1 is MGHRA and CDR2 is YSYEKL. CDR3: CASSQPLRQDTQYF. In nucleotides, the CDR3 is TGCGCCAGCAGCCAGCCTTTGCGTCAAGATACGCAGTATTTT.

The chain couples TRBV11-3 to TRBJ2-2; D ambiguous. The V end lost 5 bases, the J end lost 1 base, and 11 bases lay between the germline ends. CDR3 length equals 15 residues. Germline V gives CDR1 SGHNT, CDR2 YENEEA. CDR3 sequence (DNA): TGTGCCAGCAGCCACATCGCCAAGAACACCGGGGAGCTGTTTTTT. This sequence encodes CASSHIAKNTGELFF.

The gene calls are TRBV10-1 and TRBJ2-7; TRBD1 matches 10 bases. In germline, CDR1 is WNHNN, CDR2 SYGVQD (reference sequence). The junction had 5 bases not matched to a gene; V was cut back by 3 bases and J by 3 bases. The CDR3 is made up of 15 amino acids. CDR3 sequence: CASSDPGTGDYEQYF. CDR3 in DNA: TGCGCCAGCAGTGATCCCGGGACAGGGGACTACGAGCAGTACTTC.

This rearrangement joins TRBV4-2 to TRBJ2-1, with 7 bases identical to TRBD2. Germline CDR1 LGHNA, CDR2 YNFKEQ. J lost 4 bases, V lost 5 bases, and 11 bases had no gene match. CDR3 length: 16 amino acids. CDR3 sequence reads: CASSTRGAGYYNEQFF. In DNA, the CDR3 is TGTGCCAGCAGCACCCGAGGAGCGGGGTATTACAATGAGCAGTTCTTC.

The chain recombines TRBV5-4 with TRBJ2-1; no firm D call. Per the germline V gene, CDR1 is SGHNT and CDR2 is YYREEE (reference sequence). CDR3 size: 16 residues. The V gene lost 0 bases and the J gene lost 1 base, with 11 bases spanning the gap. CDR3: CASSLDPPRSYNEQFF. CDR3 DNA sequence: TGTGCCAGCAGCTTGGATCCCCCCAGGTCCTACAATGAGCAGTTCTTC.

This chain joins TRBV28 and TRBJ2-7; TRBD1 matches at 9 bases. The trim removed 8 bases at V and 7 bases at J, leaving 9 bases unmatched. From germline, CDR1 is MDHEN and CDR2 SYDVKM. The CDR3 has 13 amino acids. This chain's CDR3 is CASGGDRVGEQYF. The CDR3 nucleotides read TGTGCCAGCGGGGGGGACAGGGTGGGGGAGCAGTACTTC.

This clone was observed once. The genes are TRBV5-5 and TRBJ2-5; D gene uncertain. V was shortened by 0 bases and J by 5 bases, with 11 bases between the two germline ends. Germline CDR1 and CDR2: SGHKS and YYEKEE (reference sequence). The CDR3 sequence is 14 residues long. This chain's CDR3 is CASSLELLFETQYF. CDR3 nucleotides: TGTGCCAGCAGCTTGGAACTCCTTTTCGAGACCCAGTACTTC.

The rearrangement joins TRBV30 to TRBJ1-1, with a possible D match to TRBD1 (5 bases). Trimming shortened V by 2 bases and J by 1 base, and 11 bases separated the two germline ends. Germline CDR1 reads GTSNPN; CDR2 reads SVGIG (reference sequence). CDR3 length equals 14 residues. CDR3 nucleotide sequence: TGTGCCTGGAGTAGACAGAACTGGAACACTGAAGCTTTCTTT. Protein sequence: CAWSRQNWNTEAFF.

The chain combines TRBV7-9 with TRBJ2-1; D remains ambiguous. Germline lookup yields CDR1 SEHNR and CDR2 FQNEAQ (reference sequence). The ends were cut back, 2 bases at V and 8 bases at J, with 13 bases in the middle. There are 14 residues in the CDR3. The CDR3 region is CASSLSVGGDEQFF. The CDR3 bases are TGTGCCAGCAGCTTAAGCGTGGGTGGCGATGAGCAGTTCTTC. Drawing the rest from reference TRBV7-9 and TRBJ2-1, the complete variable domain is DTGVSQNPRHKITKRGQNVTFRCDPISEHNRLYWYRQTLGQGPEFLTYFQNEAQLEKSRLLSDRFSAERPKGSFSTLEIQRTEQGDSAMYLCASSLSVGGDEQFFGPGTRLTVL.

CDR3 amino acids: CAWSVGTVNTEAFF. For the CDR3, the DNA is TGTGCCTGGAGTGTAGGGACAGTGAACACTGAAGCTTTCTTT. This sequence joins TRBV30 and TRBJ1-1; 7 nucleotides align to TRBD1. This CDR3 has 14 residues. Germline V gene sequence: CDR1 GTSNPN, CDR2 SVGIG (reference sequence). Trimming at V came to 0 bases and at J to 0 bases, leaving 1 base not matched to a gene.

The chain has TRBV19 and TRBJ1-2; 11 positions match TRBD1. From germline, CDR1 is LNHDA and CDR2 SQIVND (reference sequence). This CDR3 comprises 15 residues. Trimming at V came to 5 bases and at J to 4 bases, leaving 6 bases not matched to a gene. The CDR3 reads CASSPWTGGFYGYTF. DNA for the CDR3: TGTGCCAGTAGTCCTTGGACAGGGGGCTTCTATGGCTACACCTTC.